Listed here are 32 T cell receptor beta chains from one sample, sequenced in a study of technical replicates of blood from a few donors. Produced via immunoSEQ multiplex PCR; TCRdb's table is partial and in-frame only. The table lists under 100,000 clones, 80% to 90% of them singletons. The material sequenced was PBMCs. Source of these receptors: a human donor in good health. Some clones in this sample may be carry-over from other donors' samples.

The J gene is TRBJ2-5, the V gene TRBV12-5; possibly TRBD2 for D (6 bases). Trimming cost V 0 bases and J 1 base, with 12 bases left between them. The CDR3 runs to 16 residues. Germline CDR1 is LGHNT and CDR2 is FRNRAP. DNA for the CDR3: TGTGCTAGTGGTTTGGTTGTTAGCGGAGCCCAAGAGACCCAGTACTTC. Protein product: CASGLVVSGAQETQYF.

The chain couples TRBV5-8 to TRBJ2-3; TRBD2 matches 14 bases. The CDR3 spans 17 residues. Germline V gene data show CDR1 as SGHTS and CDR2 as YDEGEE. V lost 2 bases and J lost 6; bases outside the gene matches: 8. CDR3 region: CASSFAGLAGVLDTQYF. CDR3 in DNA: TGTGCCAGCAGCTTCGCGGGACTAGCGGGGGTGCTGGATACGCAGTATTTT.

This rearrangement joins TRBV7-9 to TRBJ1-1; unclear D gene. The germline V gene has CDR1 SEHNR and CDR2 FQNEAQ (reference sequence). V lost 4 bases and J 4 bases, leaving 10 bases between the germline ends. This CDR3 has 13 amino acids. The CDR3 DNA follows: TGTGCCAGCAGCTCACCGGGATCCACTGAAGCTTTCTTT. It specifies CASSSPGSTEAFF.

This rearrangement joins TRBV7-9 to TRBJ2-1, with 12 bases that match TRBD2. There are 15 residues in the CDR3. Per the germline V gene, CDR1 is SEHNR and CDR2 is FQNEAQ (reference sequence). V shed 5 bases and J 6 bases; nucleotides not matched to a gene: 5. DNA for the CDR3: TGTGCCAGCAGCCGACTAGCGGGAGTGATCAATGAGCAGTTCTTC. Translation gives CASSRLAGVINEQFF.

The V and J genes are TRBV2 and TRBJ1-5; 8 bases map to TRBD1. Germline assignment: CDR1 SNHLY and CDR2 FYNNEI. The CDR3 is made up of 14 amino acids. V lost 7 bases and J lost 3; bases outside the gene matches: 5. CDR3 nucleotides: TGTGCCAGCACCCAGACAGGGGTCAATCAGCCCCAGCATTTT. This encodes CASTQTGVNQPQHF.

The rearrangement joins TRBV4-1 to TRBJ2-3; TRBD2 agrees at 14 bases. Germline CDR1 is MGHRA and CDR2 is YSYEKL. J was trimmed by 4 bases and V by 0 bases; bases with no gene match: 9. The CDR3 is 19 amino acids. For the CDR3, the DNA is TGCGCCAGCAGCCAAGAAGGGTTGTTGGGACTAGCGGGAGCAGATACGCAGTATTTT. It translates to CASSQEGLLGLAGADTQYF.

This chain joins TRBV29-1 and TRBJ2-3, with D tentatively TRBD2 (6 bases). Germline lookup yields CDR1 SQVTM and CDR2 ANQGSEA. The CDR3 runs 14 residues. V lost 7 bases to trimming and J lost 3 bases, with 17 bases between them. The CDR3 coding sequence is TGCAGCGCTAGGCGGGAATTCGGGACAGATACGCAGTATTTT. Its translation: CSARREFGTDTQYF.

This chain joins TRBV5-1 and TRBJ2-7; 8 bases map to TRBD1. The V and J ends lost 3 bases and 2 bases, in that order; junction bases with no gene match: 1. The CDR3 sequence is 13 residues long. CDR1 SGHRS and CDR2 YFSETQ come from the germline V gene. The chain's CDR3 is CASSWDRTYEQYF. The CDR3 DNA follows: TGCGCCAGCAGCTGGGACAGGACCTACGAGCAGTACTTC.

This chain's CDR3 is CASSLSGVRTEAFF. The CDR3 region has the DNA TGTGCCAGCAGTTTATCGGGGGTACGAACTGAAGCTTTCTTT. The V and J genes are TRBV28 and TRBJ1-1; possible D gene TRBD1, 5 bases. In germline, CDR1 is MDHEN, CDR2 SYDVKM. The V and J ends lost 1 base and 5 bases respectively, with 11 bases between them. This CDR3 comprises 14 residues.

The V call is TRBV29-1, the J call TRBJ1-1, with D tentatively TRBD1 (5 bases). The CDR3 runs to 12 residues. The V end was cut by 4 bases, the J end by 4 bases, with 10 bases between. Germline assignment: CDR1 SQVTM and CDR2 ANQGSEA. The CDR3 region is CSVAPGLTEAFF. The DNA of the CDR3 is TGCAGCGTTGCCCCAGGGCTCACTGAAGCTTTCTTT. Full variable domain (outside the CDR3, taken from reference TRBV29-1 and TRBJ1-1): SAVISQKPSRDICQRGTSLTIQCQVDSQVTMMFWYRQQPGQSLTLIATANQGSEATYESGFVIDKFPISRPNLTFSTLTVSNMSPEDSSIYLCSVAPGLTEAFFGQGTRLTVV.

The CDR3 loop reads CASSSQDRAKNIQYF. CDR3 in DNA: TGTGCCAGCAGCTCTCAGGACAGAGCCAAAAACATTCAGTACTTC. The V call is TRBV5-4, the J call TRBJ2-4; D is possibly TRBD1 (6 bases). Between the trimmed V and J ends, which lost 3 bases and 0 bases, there was a span of 10 bases. This CDR3 contains 15 residues. Germline CDR1 reads SGHNT; CDR2 reads YYREEE (reference sequence). Full variable domain (rest looked up from reference TRBV5-4 and TRBJ2-4): ETGVTQSPTHLIKTRGQQVTLRCSSQSGHNTVSWYQQALGQGPQFIFQYYREEENGRGNFPPRFSGLQFPNYSSELNVNALELDDSALYLCASSSQDRAKNIQYFGAGTRLSVL.

This clone showed up just a few times. The chain links TRBV13 to TRBJ2-7, with no clear D. Germline CDR1 PRHDT, CDR2 FYEKMQ (reference sequence). V lost 1 base to trimming and J lost 4 bases, with 8 bases between them. The CDR3 has 13 residues. The CDR3 DNA reads TGTGCCAGCAGCTTAGAACAATCTTACGAGCAGTACTTC. This encodes CASSLEQSYEQYF.

The sample holds a few counts of this clone. The chain has TRBV5-4 and TRBJ2-7; TRBD2 matches at 8 bases. In germline, CDR1 is SGHNT, CDR2 YYREEE (reference sequence). CDR3 length: 16 residues. Trimming cost V 0 bases and J 4 bases; bases outside gene matches: 9. The CDR3 DNA follows: TGTGCCAGCAGCTTGGTAGCGGCTAGCGGGCGTTACGAGCAGTACTTC. Its translation is CASSLVAASGRYEQYF.

The V call is TRBV6-1, the J call TRBJ2-7; TRBD2 agrees at 13 bases. Trimming took 4 bases from V and 5 from J; bases not matched to a gene: 5. Germline CDR1 MNHNS, CDR2 SASEGT. The CDR3 totals 15 residues. In DNA, the CDR3 is TGTGCCAGCAGTGTACTAGCGGGAGGGCCCAACGAGCAGTACTTC. This encodes CASSVLAGGPNEQYF.

The chain is built from TRBV7-2 and TRBJ2-1, with 7 bases that match TRBD2. Looked up from germline, CDR1 is SGHTA and CDR2 is FQGNSA. The J segment lost 4 bases and the V segment lost 5 bases, leaving 11 bases of the junction unmatched. There are 16 residues in the CDR3. The CDR3 sequence: CASSPRGGSTYNEQFF. DNA of the CDR3: TGTGCCAGCAGCCCCCGGGGCGGGAGCACATACAATGAGCAGTTCTTC.

The V and J genes are TRBV13 and TRBJ2-1; tentative D call: TRBD2 (5 bases). Germline assignment: CDR1 PRHDT and CDR2 FYEKMQ (reference sequence). V lost 0 bases and J lost 3, with 9 bases in between. The CDR3 contains 15 residues. The DNA of the CDR3 is TGTGCCAGCAGCTTAGGCGCGGGTTTCTACAATGAGCAGTTCTTC. Protein: CASSLGAGFYNEQFF.

This clone rates as medium-sized. The V and J genes are TRBV5-1 and TRBJ1-6; D is uncertain. V dropped 2 bases and J dropped 10 bases, with 13 bases sitting between them. Per germline, CDR1 SGHRS and CDR2 YFSETQ. The CDR3 is 14 residues long. CDR3 sequence (DNA): TGCGCCAGCAGCTTTTCGGGTGGGTACTCACCCCTCCACTTT. Residues: CASSFSGGYSPLHF.

The chain recombines TRBV6-5 with TRBJ2-2; the match to TRBD2 covers 7 bases. V lost 7 bases to trimming and J lost 2 bases; unmatched junction nucleotides: 7. In germline, CDR1 is MNHEY, CDR2 SVGAGI. This CDR3 is 15 amino acids long. The CDR3 DNA sequence: TGTGCCAGCACCCCGGGGAGGGGTAACACCGGGGAGCTGTTTTTT. Its protein is CASTPGRGNTGELFF.

The chain joins TRBV2 to TRBJ2-7, with D perhaps matching TRBD2 (6 bases). Germline V gene sequence: CDR1 SNHLY, CDR2 FYNNEI. The V end was cut by 11 bases, the J end by 1 base, with 12 bases between. The CDR3 has 12 residues. CDR3: CALGTLSYEQYF. The DNA of the CDR3 is TGTGCCCTCGGGACTTTATCCTACGAGCAGTACTTC.

This clone is a singleton in its sample. The V and J genes are TRBV6-5 and TRBJ2-5, with 7 bases aligning to TRBD1. J gave up 1 base and V 2 bases, and 4 bases lay outside the gene matches. The germline V gene has CDR1 MNHEY and CDR2 SVGAGI. CDR3 length equals 15 residues. The CDR3 DNA follows: TGTGCCAGCAGTTACGCTTGGGACAGCCAAGAGACCCAGTACTTC. Translated, it gives CASSYAWDSQETQYF.

The chain is built from TRBV30 and TRBJ2-7; a possible D gene is TRBD1 (5 bases). Germline V lookup: CDR1 GTSNPN, CDR2 SVGIG (reference sequence). V was shortened by 4 bases and J by 6 bases, with 13 bases between the two germline ends. The CDR3 spans 12 residues. The CDR3, as DNA: TGTGCCTGGAAACCTATTGGGGCCGAGCAGTACTTC. This encodes CAWKPIGAEQYF.

The V and J genes are TRBV2 and TRBJ2-5, with TRBD1 identical over 8 bases. The trim removed 9 bases at V and 5 bases at J, leaving 5 bases unmatched. The V gene's germline CDR1 is SNHLY and CDR2 FYNNEI. The CDR3 spans 12 residues. CDR3 in DNA: TGTGCCAGAGACAGGGGAGAGGAGACCCAGTACTTC. Translated: CARDRGEETQYF.

This chain uses TRBV6-6 with TRBJ2-1; 7 bases are a match to TRBD1. Germline-derived CDR1 and CDR2 are MNHNY and SVGAGI (reference sequence). The CDR3 runs to 13 residues. The V segment lost 6 bases and the J segment 7 bases; nucleotides outside the gene matches: 6. DNA for the CDR3: TGTGCCAGCAGGGAGACAGGGATGAATGAGCAGTTCTTC. Translating gives CASRETGMNEQFF.

This chain links TRBV4-2 with TRBJ2-7, with D possibly being TRBD2 (7 bases). The CDR3 has 16 amino acids. V was trimmed by 1 base and J by 4 bases, leaving 17 bases between them. Germline lookup yields CDR1 LGHNA and CDR2 YNFKEQ. The CDR3 nucleotides are TGTGCCAGCAGCCAAGGGGGGCAGCGGGGATCTTACGAGCAGTACTTC. Translating it yields CASSQGGQRGSYEQYF.

The chain links TRBV21-1 to TRBJ1-6. TRBV21-1 is classified as a pseudogene. CDR3 length equals 16 residues. As DNA, the CDR3 is TGTGCCAGCAGCACGGGGGGGACGGATTATAATTCACCCCTCCACTTT. Its protein is CASSTGGTDYNSPLHF.

The rearrangement joins TRBV7-8 to TRBJ2-6, with TRBD1 matching over 8 bases. The V and J ends lost 5 bases and 2 bases, in that order; junction bases with no gene match: 11. The germline CDR1 and CDR2 sequences are SGHVS and FQNEAQ. The CDR3 spans 18 residues. This chain's CDR3 is CASSPTRPGGAGANVLTF. In DNA, the CDR3 is TGTGCCAGCAGCCCTACGAGGCCAGGGGGCGCTGGGGCCAACGTCCTGACTTTC.

The genes are TRBV10-2 and TRBJ2-3; D gene ambiguous. The V end lost 11 bases, the J end lost 8 bases, and 17 bases lay between the germline ends. The germline gives CDR1 WSHSY, CDR2 SAAADI. This CDR3 spans 12 amino acids. The CDR3 nucleotides are TGCGCCGTTGGGCCGATTGCAACTACGCAGTATTTT. It is translated as CAVGPIATTQYF.

The J gene is TRBJ2-1, the V gene TRBV19, with TRBD2 matching 14 bases. In germline, CDR1 is LNHDA, CDR2 SQIVND (reference sequence). The CDR3 extends over 16 amino acids. The junction had 8 bases not matched to a gene; V was cut back by 5 bases and J by 8 bases. The CDR3, as DNA: TGTGCCAGTAGTGAAGGACTAGCGGGGGGTCGGGATGAGCAGTTCTTC. Translated, it gives CASSEGLAGGRDEQFF.

V is TRBV27 and J is TRBJ1-3, with D tentatively TRBD1 (5 bases). The V end was cut by 5 bases, the J end by 3 bases, with 14 bases between. Germline V gene sequence: CDR1 MNHEY, CDR2 SMNVEV (reference sequence). The CDR3 covers 15 residues. The CDR3 loop is CASSPGRGFGNTIYF. The CDR3 bases are TGTGCCAGCAGTCCCGGTAGGGGATTTGGAAACACCATATATTTT.

CDR3 loop: CASSQAGQGISRGSTDTQYF. CDR3 DNA sequence: TGCGCCAGCAGCCAGGCGGGACAGGGGATATCGCGGGGGAGCACAGATACGCAGTATTTT. V usage is TRBV4-3 and J usage is TRBJ2-3; TRBD1 matches 10 bases. The V gene's germline CDR1 is LGHNA and CDR2 YSLEER. V lost 3 bases, J lost 0 bases, and 15 bases stayed unmatched. The CDR3 extends over 20 amino acids.

The rearrangement joins TRBV4-1 to TRBJ2-2; 11 nucleotides align to TRBD2. The CDR3 sequence is 17 residues long. CDR1 and CDR2 from the germline V gene are MGHRA and YSYEKL. After removal of 5 bases from V and 1 base from J, the junction contained 6 bases not matched to a gene. The CDR3 DNA reads as TGCGCCAGCAGCAGGGCTAGCGGGGGGCGGAACACCGGGGAGCTGTTTTTT. Protein: CASSRASGGRNTGELFF.

This rearrangement joins TRBV19 to TRBJ2-1, with TRBD2 identical over 9 bases. CDR3 length equals 15 residues. CDR1 and CDR2 (germline): LNHDA, SQIVND (reference sequence). After removal of 6 bases from V and 5 bases from J, the junction contained 8 bases not matched to a gene. The CDR3 DNA reads as TGTGCCAGTAGCAGAACTAGCGGGTGGGACAATGAGCAGTTCTTC. Its translation is CASSRTSGWDNEQFF.